A selection of T cell receptor beta chains follows, all from one sample in a study of T cell repertoires in cytomegalovirus infection. MiXCR was run by TCRdb on the reads, yielding one entry per CDR3 protein. The table shows a few hundred thousand distinct CDR3 sequences, with about a sixth occurring only once. The specimen was CD8+ T cells from PBMCs. These receptors all stem from a human donor in good health (CMV status not recorded). Some clones in this sample may be carry-over from other donors' samples. Both conserved end residues are part of each CDR3. The D gene is left open where the match is weak. Only part of the rows carry a size: once, few, many, or a class if the clone is expanded.

j_call v_call d_call clone_size cdr3_aa cdr3_nt
TRBJ2-7 TRBV19 . few CASSISLRGREQYF TGTGCCAGTAGTATCTCCCTCAGGGGAAGAGAGCAGTACTTC
TRBJ1-1 TRBV29-1 . . CSVPRPGGTEAFF TGCAGCGTTCCCCGTCCCGGTGGCACTGAAGCTTTCTTT
TRBJ1-1 TRBV15 TRBD1 . CATSLTAGGTEAFF TGTGCCACCAGCCTGACGGCAGGGGGGACTGAAGCTTTCTTT
TRBJ2-7 TRBV7-2 TRBD1 many CASSFGQGLDEQYF TGTGCCAGCAGCTTCGGACAGGGCCTGGACGAGCAGTACTTC
TRBJ2-1 TRBV3-1 . few CASSQDRVLAKNNEQFF TGTGCCAGCAGCCAAGATCGGGTGCTAGCGAAGAACAATGAGCAGTTCTTC
TRBJ1-1 TRBV24-1 . few CATEFGNQAFF TGTGCCACCGAATTCGGTAACCAAGCTTTCTTT
TRBJ2-1 TRBV20-1 . few CSARGAEGGSYNEQFF TGCAGTGCTAGAGGGGCCGAGGGGGGTTCCTACAATGAGCAGTTCTTC
TRBJ2-1 TRBV5-4 . . CASSFPSEEVSSYNEQFF TGTGCCAGCAGCTTTCCGTCGGAAGAAGTGAGCTCCTACAATGAGCAGTTCTTC
TRBJ1-2 TRBV11-2 TRBD1 many CASSLWTGSDGYTF TGTGCCAGCAGCCTATGGACAGGGTCGGATGGCTACACCTTC
TRBJ2-7 TRBV6-5 TRBD1 . CASSWTGQDSYEQYF TGTGCCAGCAGTTGGACGGGACAGGATTCCTACGAGCAGTACTTC
TRBJ1-6 TRBV13 TRBD1 . CASSRTGGSSYNSPLHF TGTGCCAGCAGCCGTACAGGGGGTAGCTCCTATAATTCACCCCTCCACTTT
TRBJ1-1 TRBV15 TRBD1 . CATSTRQGWNTEAFF TGTGCCACCAGCACTCGACAGGGATGGAACACTGAAGCTTTCTTT
TRBJ2-3 TRBV5-1 TRBD1 many CASSVGQGVDTQYF TGCGCCAGCAGCGTAGGACAGGGGGTAGATACGCAGTATTTT
TRBJ2-3 TRBV11-2 . many CASSVDRPRFYTDTQYF TGTGCCAGCAGCGTTGACAGGCCCAGATTCTACACAGATACGCAGTATTTT
TRBJ1-1 TRBV2 . . CATRTRTEAFF TGTGCCACGAGGACAAGAACTGAAGCTTTCTTT
TRBJ1-1 TRBV6-2/TRBV6-3 TRBD1 many CASIVQGTTEAFF TGTGCCAGCATTGTACAGGGGACCACTGAAGCTTTCTTT
TRBJ2-2 TRBV7-2 . . CASSLGESTGELFF TGTGCCAGCAGCTTGGGGGAGTCGACCGGGGAGCTGTTTTTT
TRBJ2-5 TRBV7-4 . few CASSLTEPGQETQYF TGTGCCAGCAGCTTAACCGAACCGGGACAAGAGACCCAGTACTTC
TRBJ2-3 TRBV28 TRBD1 . CASSLTDRRTDTQYF TGTGCCAGCAGTTTAACGGACAGGCGCACAGATACGCAGTATTTT
TRBJ1-1 TRBV7-2 . many CASSLAGSLNTEAFF TGTGCCAGCAGCTTAGCGGGCAGTTTGAACACTGAAGCTTTCTTT
TRBJ1-1 TRBV7-9 TRBD1 many CASSVTGLTEAFF TGTGCCAGCAGCGTGACAGGGCTTACTGAAGCTTTCTTT
TRBJ1-5 TRBV3-1 . . CASSQDGGEHRPQHF TGTGCCAGCAGCCAAGATGGAGGGGAACATCGGCCCCAGCATTTT
TRBJ1-1 TRBV7-6 . many CASSGAENTEAFF TGTGCCAGCAGCGGGGCGGAGAACACTGAAGCTTTCTTT
TRBJ2-6 TRBV7-9 TRBD1 many CASSTSTGTGLSGANVLTF TGTGCCAGCAGCACTAGCACCGGGACAGGCTTGTCTGGGGCCAACGTCCTGACTTTC
TRBJ1-5 TRBV7-8 . . CASSLDPNQPQHF TGTGCCAGCAGCTTAGACCCCAATCAGCCCCAGCATTTT
TRBJ2-1 TRBV5-1 TRBD2 many CASTASGGYNEQFF TGCGCCAGCACGGCGAGCGGGGGTTACAATGAGCAGTTCTTC
TRBJ1-1 TRBV5-1 . . CASSLFPTGANTEAFF TGCGCCAGCAGCTTGTTCCCGACCGGGGCTAACACTGAAGCTTTCTTT
TRBJ2-3 TRBV7-2 TRBD2 many CASTARGLASTDTQYF TGTGCCAGCACCGCCCGGGGACTAGCTAGCACAGATACGCAGTATTTT